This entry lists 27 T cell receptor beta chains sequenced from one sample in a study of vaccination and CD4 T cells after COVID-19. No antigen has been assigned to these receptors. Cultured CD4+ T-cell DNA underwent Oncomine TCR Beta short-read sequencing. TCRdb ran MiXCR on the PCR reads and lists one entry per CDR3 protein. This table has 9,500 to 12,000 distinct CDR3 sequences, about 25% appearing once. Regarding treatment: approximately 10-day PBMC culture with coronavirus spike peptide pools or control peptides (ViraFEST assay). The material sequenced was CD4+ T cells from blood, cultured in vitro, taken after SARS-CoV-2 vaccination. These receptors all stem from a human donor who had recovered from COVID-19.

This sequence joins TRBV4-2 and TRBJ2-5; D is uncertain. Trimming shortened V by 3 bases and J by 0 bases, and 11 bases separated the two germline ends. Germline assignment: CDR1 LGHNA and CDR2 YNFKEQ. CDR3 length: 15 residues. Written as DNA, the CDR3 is TGTGCCAGCAGCCAGTCGACGGTGTACCAAGAGACCCAGTACTTC. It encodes CASSQSTVYQETQYF.

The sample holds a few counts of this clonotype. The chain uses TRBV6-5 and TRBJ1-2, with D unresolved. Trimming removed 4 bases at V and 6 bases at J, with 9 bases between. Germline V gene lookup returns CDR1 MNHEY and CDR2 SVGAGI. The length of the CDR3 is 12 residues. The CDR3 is CASSSQGNGYTF. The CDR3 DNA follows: TGTGCCAGCAGTTCCCAAGGGAATGGCTACACCTTC.

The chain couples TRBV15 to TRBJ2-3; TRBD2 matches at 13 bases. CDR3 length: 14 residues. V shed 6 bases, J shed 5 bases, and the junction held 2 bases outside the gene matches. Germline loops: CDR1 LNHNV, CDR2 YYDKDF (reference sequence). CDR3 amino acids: CATRLAGGQDTQYF. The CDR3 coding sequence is TGTGCCACCAGACTAGCGGGGGGGCAAGATACGCAGTATTTT.

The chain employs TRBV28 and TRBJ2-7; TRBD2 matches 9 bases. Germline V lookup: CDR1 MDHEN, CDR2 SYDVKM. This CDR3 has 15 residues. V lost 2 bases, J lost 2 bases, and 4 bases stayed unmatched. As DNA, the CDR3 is TGTGCCAGCAGTTTAGGGGGGACTAGCACCTACGAGCAGTACTTC. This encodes CASSLGGTSTYEQYF.

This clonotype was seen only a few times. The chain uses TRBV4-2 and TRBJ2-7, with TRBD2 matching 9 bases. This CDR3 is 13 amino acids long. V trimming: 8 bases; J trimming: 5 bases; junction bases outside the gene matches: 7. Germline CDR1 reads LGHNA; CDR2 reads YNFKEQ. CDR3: CASGTSQGHEQYF. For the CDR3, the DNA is TGTGCCAGCGGGACTAGCCAGGGCCACGAGCAGTACTTC.

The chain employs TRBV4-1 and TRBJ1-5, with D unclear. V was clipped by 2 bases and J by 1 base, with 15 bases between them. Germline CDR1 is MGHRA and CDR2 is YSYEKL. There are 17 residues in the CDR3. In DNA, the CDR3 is TGCGCCAGCAGCCAACTTACAGAATTTATCAGCAATCAGCCCCAGCATTTT. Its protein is CASSQLTEFISNQPQHF.

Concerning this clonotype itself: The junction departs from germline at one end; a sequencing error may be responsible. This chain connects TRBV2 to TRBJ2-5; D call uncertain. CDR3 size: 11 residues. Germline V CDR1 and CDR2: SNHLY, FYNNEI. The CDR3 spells CASKYQETQYF. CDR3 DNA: TGTGCCAGCAAGTACCAGGAGACCCAGTACTTC.

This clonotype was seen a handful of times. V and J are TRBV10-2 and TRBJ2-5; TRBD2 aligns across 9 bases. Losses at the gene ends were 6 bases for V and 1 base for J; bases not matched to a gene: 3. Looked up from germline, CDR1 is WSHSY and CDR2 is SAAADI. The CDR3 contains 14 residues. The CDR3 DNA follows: TGCGCCAGCAGGGCGACTAGCGGCCAAGAGACCCAGTACTTC. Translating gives CASRATSGQETQYF.

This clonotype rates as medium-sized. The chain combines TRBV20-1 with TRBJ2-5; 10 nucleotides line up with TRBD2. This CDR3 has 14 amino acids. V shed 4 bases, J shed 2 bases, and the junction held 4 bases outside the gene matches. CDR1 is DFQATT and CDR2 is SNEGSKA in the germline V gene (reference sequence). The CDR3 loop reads CSAKLAGRQETQYF. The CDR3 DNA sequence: TGCAGTGCTAAACTAGCGGGACGGCAAGAGACCCAGTACTTC.

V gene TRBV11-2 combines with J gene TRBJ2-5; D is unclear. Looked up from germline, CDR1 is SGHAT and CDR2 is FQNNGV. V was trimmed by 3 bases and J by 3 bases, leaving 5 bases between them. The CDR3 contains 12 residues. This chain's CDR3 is CASSLSEETQYF. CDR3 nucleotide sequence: TGTGCCAGCAGCTTGTCCGAAGAGACCCAGTACTTC.

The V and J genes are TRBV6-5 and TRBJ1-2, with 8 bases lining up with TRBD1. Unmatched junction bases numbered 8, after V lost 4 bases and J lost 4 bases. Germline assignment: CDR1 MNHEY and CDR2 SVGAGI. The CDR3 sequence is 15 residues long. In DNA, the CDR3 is TGTGCCAGCAGTTCCCGACAGGGGACCTTCTATGGCTACACCTTC. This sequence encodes CASSSRQGTFYGYTF.

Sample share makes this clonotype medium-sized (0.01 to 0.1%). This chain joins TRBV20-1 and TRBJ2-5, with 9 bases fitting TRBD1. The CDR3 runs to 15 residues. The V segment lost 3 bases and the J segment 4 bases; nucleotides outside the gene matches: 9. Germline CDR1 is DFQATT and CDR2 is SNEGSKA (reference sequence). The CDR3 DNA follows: TGCAGTGCTAGCCCGACCGGACAGGGGCCAGAGACCCAGTACTTC. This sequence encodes CSASPTGQGPETQYF.

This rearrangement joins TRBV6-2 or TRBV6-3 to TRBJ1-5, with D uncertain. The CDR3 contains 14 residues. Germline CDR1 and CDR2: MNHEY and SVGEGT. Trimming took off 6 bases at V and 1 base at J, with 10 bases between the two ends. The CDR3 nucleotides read TGTGCCAGCAGAATGAGAGACAGCAATCAGCCCCAGCATTTT. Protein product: CASRMRDSNQPQHF.

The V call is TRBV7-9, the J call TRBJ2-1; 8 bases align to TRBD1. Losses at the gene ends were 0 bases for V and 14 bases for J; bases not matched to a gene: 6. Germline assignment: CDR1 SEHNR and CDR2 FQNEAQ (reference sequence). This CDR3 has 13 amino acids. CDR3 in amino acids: CASSLAQGARKFF. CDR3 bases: TGTGCCAGCAGCTTAGCTCAGGGGGCTCGGAAGTTCTTC. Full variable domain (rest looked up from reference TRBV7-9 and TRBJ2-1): DTGVSQNPRHKITKRGQNVTFRCDPISEHNRLYWYRQTLGQGPEFLTYFQNEAQLEKSRLLSDRFSAERPKGSFSTLEIQRTEQGDSAMYLCASSLAQGARKFFGPGTRLTVL.

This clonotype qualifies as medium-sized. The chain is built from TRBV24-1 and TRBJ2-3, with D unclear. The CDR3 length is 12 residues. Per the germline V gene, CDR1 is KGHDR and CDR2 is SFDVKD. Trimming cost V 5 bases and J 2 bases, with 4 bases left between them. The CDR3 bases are TGTGCCACCAGTGGCCACACAGATACGCAGTATTTT. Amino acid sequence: CATSGHTDTQYF.

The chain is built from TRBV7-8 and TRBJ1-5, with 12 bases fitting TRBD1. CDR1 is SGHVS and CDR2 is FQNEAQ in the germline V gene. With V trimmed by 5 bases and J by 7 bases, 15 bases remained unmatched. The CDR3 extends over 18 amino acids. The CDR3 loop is CASSPKVWDRGLGQPQHF. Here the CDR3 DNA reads TGTGCCAGCAGCCCCAAAGTTTGGGACAGGGGGCTCGGCCAGCCCCAGCATTTT.

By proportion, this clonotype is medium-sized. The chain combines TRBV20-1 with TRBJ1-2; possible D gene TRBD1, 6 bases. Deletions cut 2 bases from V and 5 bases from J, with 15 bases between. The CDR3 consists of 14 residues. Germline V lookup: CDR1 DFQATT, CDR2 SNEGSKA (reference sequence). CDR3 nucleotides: TGCAGTGCTAGATCGGGGGGCTATAGGTATGGCTACACCTTC. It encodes CSARSGGYRYGYTF.

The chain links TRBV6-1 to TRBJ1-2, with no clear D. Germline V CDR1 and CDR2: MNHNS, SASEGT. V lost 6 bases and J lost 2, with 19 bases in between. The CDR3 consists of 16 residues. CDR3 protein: CASSPQRNLPNYGYTF. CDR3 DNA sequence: TGTGCCAGCAGCCCCCAAAGAAATCTGCCCAACTATGGCTACACCTTC.

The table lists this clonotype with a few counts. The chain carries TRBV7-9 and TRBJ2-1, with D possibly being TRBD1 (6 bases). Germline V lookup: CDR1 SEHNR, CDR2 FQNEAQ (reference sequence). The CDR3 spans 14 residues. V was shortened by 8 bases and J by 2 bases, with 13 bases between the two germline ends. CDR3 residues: CASQIGGAYNEQFF. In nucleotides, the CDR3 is TGTGCCAGCCAAATAGGGGGAGCCTACAATGAGCAGTTCTTC.

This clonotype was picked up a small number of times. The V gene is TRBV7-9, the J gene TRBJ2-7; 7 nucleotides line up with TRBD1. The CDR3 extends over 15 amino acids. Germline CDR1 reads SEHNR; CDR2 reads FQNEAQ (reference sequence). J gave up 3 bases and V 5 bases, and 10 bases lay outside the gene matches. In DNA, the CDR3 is TGTGCCAGCAGCCCCCGGACAGGAAAGGTCTACGAGCAGTACTTC. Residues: CASSPRTGKVYEQYF.

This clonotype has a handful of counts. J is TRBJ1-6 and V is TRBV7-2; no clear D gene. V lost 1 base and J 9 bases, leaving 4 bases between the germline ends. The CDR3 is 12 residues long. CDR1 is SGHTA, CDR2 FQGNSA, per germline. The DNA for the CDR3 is TGTGCCAGCAGCTTAGAACCTTCACCCCTCCACTTT. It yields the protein CASSLEPSPLHF.

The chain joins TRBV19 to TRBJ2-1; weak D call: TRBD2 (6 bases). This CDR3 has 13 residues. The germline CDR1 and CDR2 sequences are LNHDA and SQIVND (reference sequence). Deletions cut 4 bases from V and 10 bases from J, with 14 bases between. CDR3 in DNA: TGTGCCAGTAGTAGCGGGACCCGGCTGGAGCAGTTCTTC. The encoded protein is CASSSGTRLEQFF.

Written as DNA, the CDR3 is TGTGCCAGCAGTTCGAACAGGGCCTATGGCTACACCTTC. Translation gives CASSSNRAYGYTF. V gene TRBV6-5 combines with J gene TRBJ1-2, with D possibly TRBD1 on 6 matching bases. CDR3 size: 13 residues. The germline CDR1 and CDR2 sequences are MNHEY and SVGAGI. Trimming left V 4 bases short and J 4 bases short, with 10 bases between.

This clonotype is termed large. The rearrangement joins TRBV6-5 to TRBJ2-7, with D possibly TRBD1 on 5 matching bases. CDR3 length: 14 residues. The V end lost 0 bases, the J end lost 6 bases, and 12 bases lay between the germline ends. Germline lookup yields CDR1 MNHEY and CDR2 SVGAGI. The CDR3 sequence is CASSYSGIRGEQYF. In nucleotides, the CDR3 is TGTGCCAGCAGTTACTCAGGAATAAGGGGCGAGCAGTACTTC.

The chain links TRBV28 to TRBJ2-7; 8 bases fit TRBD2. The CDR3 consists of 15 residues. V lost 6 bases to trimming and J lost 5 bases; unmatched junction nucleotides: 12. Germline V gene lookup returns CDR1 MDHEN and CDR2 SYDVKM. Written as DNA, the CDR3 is TGTGCCAGCAGCCCCTCACTAGCGGCGGTGAACGAGCAGTACTTC. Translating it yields CASSPSLAAVNEQYF. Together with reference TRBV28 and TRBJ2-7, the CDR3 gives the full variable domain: DVKVTQSSRYLVKRTGEKVFLECVQDMDHENMFWYRQDPGLGLRLIYFSYDVKMKEKGDIPEGYSVSREKKERFSLILESASTNQTSMYLCASSPSLAAVNEQYFGPGTRLTVT.

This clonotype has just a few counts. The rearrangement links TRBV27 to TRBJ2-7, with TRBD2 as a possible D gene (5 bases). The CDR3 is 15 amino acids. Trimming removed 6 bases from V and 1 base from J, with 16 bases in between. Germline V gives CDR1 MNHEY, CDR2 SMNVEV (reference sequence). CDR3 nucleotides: TGTGCCAGCAGCGCCCTCGCCTCGGGATCCTACGAGCAGTACTTC. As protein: CASSALASGSYEQYF.

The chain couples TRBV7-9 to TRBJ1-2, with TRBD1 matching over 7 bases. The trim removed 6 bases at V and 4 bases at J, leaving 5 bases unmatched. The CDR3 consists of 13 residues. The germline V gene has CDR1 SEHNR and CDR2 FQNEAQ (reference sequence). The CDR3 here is CASRSTGIYGYTF. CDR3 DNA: TGTGCCAGCAGATCGACAGGGATCTATGGCTACACCTTC.